The 8 T cell receptor beta chains presented below share a single source sample, sequenced in a study of identical twins. Using its own MiXCR run on the 5' RACE reads, TCRdb lists one record per CDR3 protein. This sample has fewer than 450,000 distinct CDR3 sequences; approximately 8.8% occur once, and the top ten carry roughly 9%. The sequenced sample consisted of naive T cells sorted from blood. The receptors stem from a woman in her forties or fifties in good health.

This clonotype was detected many times. This chain uses TRBV27 with TRBJ1-1; 11 nucleotides agree with TRBD1. The V segment lost 2 bases and the J segment 5 bases; nucleotides outside the gene matches: 7. There are 16 residues in the CDR3. Germline CDR1 and CDR2: MNHEY and SMNVEV (reference sequence). The CDR3 protein is CASSLRFRDRGTEAFF. CDR3 sequence (DNA): TGTGCCAGCAGTTTACGGTTCCGGGACAGGGGGACTGAAGCTTTCTTT.

This clonotype has more than one count but fewer than ten. The chain combines TRBV5-5 with TRBJ2-7; TRBD1 might be the D (6 bases). The V gene's germline CDR1 is SGHKS and CDR2 YYEKEE (reference sequence). Trimming stripped 2 bases from V and 4 bases from J, with 13 bases between. CDR3 length: 14 residues. The CDR3 DNA reads as TGTGCCAGCAGCTTCGCGGACAGAACTTACGAGCAGTACGTC. This translates into CASSFADRTYEQYV.

Ten or more counts support this clonotype. This chain uses TRBV5-1 with TRBJ1-1; D is possibly TRBD1 (6 bases). This CDR3 contains 17 residues. Trimming took 0 bases from V and 0 from J, leaving 15 bases between them. Germline V CDR1 and CDR2: SGHRS, YFSETQ. This CDR3 reads CASSLEGGRRLNTEAFF. CDR3 coding DNA: TGCGCCAGCAGCTTGGAGGGGGGCCGTCGGCTGAACACTGAAGCTTTCTTT.

The genes are TRBV5-1 and TRBJ2-3; D uncertain. Germline CDR1 is SGHRS and CDR2 is YFSETQ. V lost 2 bases and J lost 4, with 14 bases in between. This CDR3 comprises 15 residues. CDR3 loop: CASSLGLLGPDTQYF. In DNA form, the CDR3 reads TGCGCCAGCAGCTTAGGTCTCCTGGGTCCAGATACGCAGTATTTT.

This clonotype was counted at least ten times. The chain employs TRBV12-3 or TRBV12-4 and TRBJ1-5; unclear D gene. Trimming removed 2 bases at V and 0 bases at J, with 8 bases between. This CDR3 region has 15 residues. CDR3 bases: TGTGCCAGCAGTTTACCTGCAGTTAGCAATCAGCCCCAGCATTTT. Its translation: CASSLPAVSNQPQHF.

The table lists this clonotype with many counts. The chain carries TRBV24-1 and TRBJ2-2; TRBD2 matches at 14 bases. Losses at the gene ends were 5 bases for V and 4 bases for J; bases not matched to a gene: 8. This CDR3 has 18 amino acids. Germline V CDR1 and CDR2: KGHDR, SFDVKD. In DNA form, the CDR3 reads TGTGCCACCAGTGCGCGACTAGCGGGAGGGCCTACCACCGGGGAGCTGTTTTTT. Its translation is CATSARLAGGPTTGELFF.

As regards this clonotype: In this CDR3 the conserved last residue, phenylalanine or tryptophan, is missing, so a read error is likely. The gene calls are TRBV5-1 and TRBJ2-5, with D possibly called TRBD1 or TRBD2 (6 bases each). Trimming took off 5 bases at V and 5 bases at J, with 16 bases between the two ends. The CDR3 sequence is 14 residues long. Germline V CDR1 and CDR2: SGHRS, YFSETQ. The CDR3 loop reads CASSPEGGRETQYY. The CDR3 bases are TGCGCCAGCAGTCCGGAGGGGGGCCGTGAGACCCAGTACTAC.

The genes are TRBV6-5 and TRBJ2-7, with 8 bases that match TRBD2. This CDR3 has 15 residues. Germline values: CDR1 MNHEY, CDR2 SVGAGI. V was pared by 4 bases and J by 1 base, with 6 bases of the junction left unmatched. The chain's CDR3 is CASSSSGTSSYEQYF. In nucleotides, the CDR3 is TGTGCCAGCAGTTCCTCCGGGACTAGTTCCTACGAGCAGTACTTC.